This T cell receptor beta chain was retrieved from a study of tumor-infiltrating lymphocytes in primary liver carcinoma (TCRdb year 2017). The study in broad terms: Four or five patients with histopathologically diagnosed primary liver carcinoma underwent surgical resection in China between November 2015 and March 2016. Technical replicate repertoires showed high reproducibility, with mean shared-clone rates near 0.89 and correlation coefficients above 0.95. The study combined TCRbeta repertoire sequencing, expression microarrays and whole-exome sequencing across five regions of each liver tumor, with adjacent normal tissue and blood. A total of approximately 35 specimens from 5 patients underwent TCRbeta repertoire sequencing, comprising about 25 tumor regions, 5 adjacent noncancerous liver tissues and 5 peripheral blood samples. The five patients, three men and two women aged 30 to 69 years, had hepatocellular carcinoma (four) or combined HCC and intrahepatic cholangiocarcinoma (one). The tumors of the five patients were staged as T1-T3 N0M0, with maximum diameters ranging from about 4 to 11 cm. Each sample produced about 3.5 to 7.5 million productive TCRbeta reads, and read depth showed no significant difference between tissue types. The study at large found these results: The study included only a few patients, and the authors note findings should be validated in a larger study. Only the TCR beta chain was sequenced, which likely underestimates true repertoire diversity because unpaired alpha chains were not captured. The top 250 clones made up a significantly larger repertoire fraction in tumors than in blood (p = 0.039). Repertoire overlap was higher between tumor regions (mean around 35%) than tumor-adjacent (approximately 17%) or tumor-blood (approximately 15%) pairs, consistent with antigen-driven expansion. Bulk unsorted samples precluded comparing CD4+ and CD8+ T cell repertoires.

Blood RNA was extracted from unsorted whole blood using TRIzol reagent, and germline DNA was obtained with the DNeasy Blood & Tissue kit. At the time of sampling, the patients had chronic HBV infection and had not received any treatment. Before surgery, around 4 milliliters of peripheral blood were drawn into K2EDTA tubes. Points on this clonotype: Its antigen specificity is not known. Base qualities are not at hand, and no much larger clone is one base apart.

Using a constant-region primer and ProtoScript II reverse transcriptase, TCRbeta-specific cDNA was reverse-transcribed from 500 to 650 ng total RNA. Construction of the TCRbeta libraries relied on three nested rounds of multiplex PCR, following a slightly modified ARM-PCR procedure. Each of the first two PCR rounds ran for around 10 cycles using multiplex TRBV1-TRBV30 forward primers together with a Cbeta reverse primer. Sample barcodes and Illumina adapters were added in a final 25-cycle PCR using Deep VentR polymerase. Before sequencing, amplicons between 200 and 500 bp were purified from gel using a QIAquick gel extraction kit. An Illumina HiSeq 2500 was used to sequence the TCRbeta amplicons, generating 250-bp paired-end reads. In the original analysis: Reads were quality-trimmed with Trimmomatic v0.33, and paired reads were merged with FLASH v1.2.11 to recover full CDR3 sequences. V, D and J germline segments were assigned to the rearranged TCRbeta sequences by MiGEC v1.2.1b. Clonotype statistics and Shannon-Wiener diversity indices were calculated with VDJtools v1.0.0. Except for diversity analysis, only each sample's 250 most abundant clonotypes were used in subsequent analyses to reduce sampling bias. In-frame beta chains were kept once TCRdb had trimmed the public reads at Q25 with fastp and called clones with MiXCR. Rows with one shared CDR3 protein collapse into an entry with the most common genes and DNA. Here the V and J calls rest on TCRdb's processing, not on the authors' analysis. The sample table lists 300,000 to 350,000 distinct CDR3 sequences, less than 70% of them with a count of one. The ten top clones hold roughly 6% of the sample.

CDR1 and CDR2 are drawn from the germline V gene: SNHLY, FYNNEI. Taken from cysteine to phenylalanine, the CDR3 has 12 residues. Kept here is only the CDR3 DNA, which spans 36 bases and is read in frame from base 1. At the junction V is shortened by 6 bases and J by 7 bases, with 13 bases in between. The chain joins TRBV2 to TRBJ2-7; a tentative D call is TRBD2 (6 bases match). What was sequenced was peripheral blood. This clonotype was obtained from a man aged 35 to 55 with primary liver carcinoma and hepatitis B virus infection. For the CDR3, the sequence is CASRGLGGEQYF. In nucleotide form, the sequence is TGTGCCAGCAGGGGGCTCGGAGGGGAGCAGTACTTC.